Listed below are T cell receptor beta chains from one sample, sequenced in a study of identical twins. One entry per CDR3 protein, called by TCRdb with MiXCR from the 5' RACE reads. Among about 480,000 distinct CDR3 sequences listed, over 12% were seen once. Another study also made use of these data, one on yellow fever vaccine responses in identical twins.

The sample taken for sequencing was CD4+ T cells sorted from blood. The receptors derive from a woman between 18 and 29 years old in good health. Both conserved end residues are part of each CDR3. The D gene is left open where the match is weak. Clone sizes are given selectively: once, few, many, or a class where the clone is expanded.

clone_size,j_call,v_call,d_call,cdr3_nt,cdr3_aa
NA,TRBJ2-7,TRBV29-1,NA,TGCAGCGTTGAGGGGGCACACTACGAGCAGTACTTC,CSVEGAHYEQYF
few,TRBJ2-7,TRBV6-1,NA,TGTGCCAGCAGTGAAGTCGTAGGCAGGGGAGGATCCGAGCAGTACTTC,CASSEVVGRGGSEQYF
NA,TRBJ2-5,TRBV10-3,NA,TGTGCCATCAGTCCGGGAAATCAAGAGACCCAGTACTTC,CAISPGNQETQYF
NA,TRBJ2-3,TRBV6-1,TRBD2,TGTGCCAGCAGCTCCCTTAGGAGCGGGGGGGCGGATACGCAGTATTTT,CASSSLRSGGADTQYF
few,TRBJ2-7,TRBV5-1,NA,TGCGCCAGCAGCTTGGAAGACAGGTCTGCCGAGCAGTACTTC,CASSLEDRSAEQYF
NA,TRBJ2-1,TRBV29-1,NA,TGCAGCGTTGAAGACGGGCCGGGAAGTTTCAATGAGCAGTTCTTC,CSVEDGPGSFNEQFF
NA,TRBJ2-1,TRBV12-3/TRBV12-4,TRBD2,TGTGCCAGCAGTTCCCAAACTAGCGGGGGGGCGAATGAGCAGTTCTTC,CASSSQTSGGANEQFF
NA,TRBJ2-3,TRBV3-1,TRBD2,TGTGCCAGCAGCTTCCGGACTAGCGGGATGACAGATACGCAGTATTTT,CASSFRTSGMTDTQYF
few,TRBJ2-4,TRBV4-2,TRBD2,TGTGCCAGCAGCCAGATGGTAGCGGGGGCCAAAAACATTCAGTACTTC,CASSQMVAGAKNIQYF
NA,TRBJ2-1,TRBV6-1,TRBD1,TGTGCCAGCAGCTCCCCGACAGGGTGGAATGAGCAGTTCTTC,CASSSPTGWNEQFF
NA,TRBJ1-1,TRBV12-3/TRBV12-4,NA,TGTGCCAGCAGCTTTGACGAGGTATCTGAAGCTTTCTTT,CASSFDEVSEAFF
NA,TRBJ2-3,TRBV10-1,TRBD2,TGCGCCAGCAGTGAGTCTAGAGGACTAGCGGGCACAGATACGCAGTATTTT,CASSESRGLAGTDTQYF
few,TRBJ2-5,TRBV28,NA,TGTGCCAGCAGTCGTCCCAGGCCCGAGGAAGAGACCCAGTACTTC,CASSRPRPEEETQYF
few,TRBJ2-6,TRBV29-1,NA,TGCAGCGTCCTTGAGGGGGCTGGGGCCAACGTCCTGACTTTC,CSVLEGAGANVLTF
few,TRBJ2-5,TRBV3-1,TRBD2,TGTGCCAGCAGTCCCGTGGCTAGCGGGGGCCAAGAGACCCAGTACTTC,CASSPVASGGQETQYF
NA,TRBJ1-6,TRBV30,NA,TGTGCCTGGAGAAGTAGTGAGGGATCACCCCTCCACTTT,CAWRSSEGSPLHF
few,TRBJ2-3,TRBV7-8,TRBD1,TGTGCCAGCAGCACCCGGACAGGGGTCACAGATACGCAGTATTTT,CASSTRTGVTDTQYF
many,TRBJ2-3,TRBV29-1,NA,TGCAGCGAACTGGGACATAGGGATCCAGATACGCAGTATTTT,CSELGHRDPDTQYF
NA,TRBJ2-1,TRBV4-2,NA,TGTGCCAGCAGCCAAGATCCCACTGGACGAATTATAGCTGGTGAGCAGTTCTTC,CASSQDPTGRIIAGEQFF
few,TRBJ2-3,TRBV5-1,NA,TGCGCCAGTTATGATAGCGGTTACACAGATACGCAGTATTTT,CASYDSGYTDTQYF
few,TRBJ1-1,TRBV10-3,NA,TGTGCCATCAGTGAGTCCGAGCCCCTGGCGGAAGCTTTCTTT,CAISESEPLAEAFF
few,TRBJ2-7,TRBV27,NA,TGTGCCAGCAGTCTTCGCGGGCTTGGAAGCTACGAGCAGTACTTC,CASSLRGLGSYEQYF
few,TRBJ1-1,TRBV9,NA,TGTGCCAGCAGCGTAGCTACACAGAAGAACACTGAAGCTTTCTTT,CASSVATQKNTEAFF
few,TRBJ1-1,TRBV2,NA,TGTGCCAGCGGGTCGGCTGAAGCTTTCTTT,CASGSAEAFF
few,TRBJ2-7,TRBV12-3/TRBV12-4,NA,TGTGCCAGCAGTTTAGCGGGAGTCAAGGGAGACGAGCAGTACTTC,CASSLAGVKGDEQYF
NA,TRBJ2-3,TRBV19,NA,TGTGCCAGTAGTATGGCGGGCACAGATACGCAGTATTTT,CASSMAGTDTQYF
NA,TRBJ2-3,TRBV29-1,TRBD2,TGCAGCGTTAAAACGCAGATGACTAGCGGGACAACAGATACGCAGTATTTT,CSVKTQMTSGTTDTQYF
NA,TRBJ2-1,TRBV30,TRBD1,TGTGCCTGGAGTCGACAGGGTAATGAGCAGTTCTTC,CAWSRQGNEQFF
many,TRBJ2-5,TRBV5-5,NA,TGTGCCAGCAGCTTGGCCGTGGCCAAGTACCAAGAGACCCAGTACTTC,CASSLAVAKYQETQYF
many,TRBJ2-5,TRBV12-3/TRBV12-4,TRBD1,TGTGCCAGCAGCAACAGGGGGGAGACCCAGTACTTC,CASSNRGETQYF
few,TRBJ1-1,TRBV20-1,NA,TGCAGTGCTAGAGATCGGAGATTCATGAACACTGAAGCTTTCTTT,CSARDRRFMNTEAFF
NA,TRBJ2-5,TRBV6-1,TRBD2,TGTGCCAGCACGAGGGGACTAGCGCCAGAGACCCAGTACTTC,CASTRGLAPETQYF
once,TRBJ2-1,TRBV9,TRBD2,TGTGCCAGCAGCGTACAGCGGGGGGGCACCAATGAGCAGTTCTTC,CASSVQRGGTNEQFF
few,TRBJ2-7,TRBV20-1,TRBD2,TGCAGTGCTAGAGATCTAGCCCAGCGGGGGGGCGTCGAGCAGTACTTC,CSARDLAQRGGVEQYF
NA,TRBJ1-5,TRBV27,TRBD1,TGTGCCAGCAGAGGGGGCAGCGGCAATCAGCCCCAGCATTTT,CASRGGSGNQPQHF
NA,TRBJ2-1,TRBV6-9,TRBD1,TGTGCCAGCAGTTATTCAAATCCGGGACAGGGCGTTCTTGGGCAGTTCTTC,CASSYSNPGQGVLGQFF
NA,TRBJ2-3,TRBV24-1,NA,TGTGCCACCAGTGCCCAACGGCCAAGCACAGATACGCAGTATTTT,CATSAQRPSTDTQYF
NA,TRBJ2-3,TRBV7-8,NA,TGTGCCAGCAGCTTATCGTCGCTCGATACGCAGTATTTT,CASSLSSLDTQYF
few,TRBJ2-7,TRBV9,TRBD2,TGTGCCAGCAGCGTAGGATCTAGCGGGGGGTCCTACGAGCAGTACTTC,CASSVGSSGGSYEQYF
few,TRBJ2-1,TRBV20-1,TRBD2,TGCAGTGCGCAGACTAGCGGGGGGCCCTCCTACAATGAGCAGTTCTTC,CSAQTSGGPSYNEQFF
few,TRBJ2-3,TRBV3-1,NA,TGTGCCAGCAGCCAAAAGGGCCCTACGCAGTATTTT,CASSQKGPTQYF
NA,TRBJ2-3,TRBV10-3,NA,TGTGCCATCAGTGAAACCAACAGGGACAGCACAGATACGCAGTATTTT,CAISETNRDSTDTQYF
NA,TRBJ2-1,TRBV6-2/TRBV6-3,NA,TGTGCCAGCAGTTACATAAATGAGCAGTTCTTC,CASSYINEQFF
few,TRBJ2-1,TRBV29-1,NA,TGCAGCCCGAAATCGGGGGGCCCCGAAGGGGAGCAGTTCTTC,CSPKSGGPEGEQFF
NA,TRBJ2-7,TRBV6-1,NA,TGTGCCAGCAGCCCTTTCAGGGGCGAATGGAGAGAGCAGTACTTC,CASSPFRGEWREQYF
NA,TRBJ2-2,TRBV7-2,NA,TGTGCCAGCAGCTTAGTTGGACTGTACACCGGGGAGCTGTTTTTT,CASSLVGLYTGELFF
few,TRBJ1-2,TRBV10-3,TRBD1,TGTGCCATCAGTGAGTCGGGGACAGGGGCCGCGGAGAATGGCTACACCTTC,CAISESGTGAAENGYTF
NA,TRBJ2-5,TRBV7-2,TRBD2,TGTGCCAGCAGCCCGCGGACTAGCGCGGTCGAGACCCAGTACTTC,CASSPRTSAVETQYF
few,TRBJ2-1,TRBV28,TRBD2,TGTGCCAGCAGGAGTAGCGGGAGGTACCACAATGAGCAGTTCTTC,CASRSSGRYHNEQFF
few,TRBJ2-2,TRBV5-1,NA,TGCGCCAGCAGCTTTTCAGCTACGAACACCGGGGAGCTGTTTTTT,CASSFSATNTGELFF
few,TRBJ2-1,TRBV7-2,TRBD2,TGTGCCAGCAGCCCCAGACAGCGGGGGTACAATGAGCAGTTCTTC,CASSPRQRGYNEQFF
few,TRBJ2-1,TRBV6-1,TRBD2,TGTGCCAGCAGTGAGATGCGGGGGGTAACACTTAATGAGCAGTTCTTC,CASSEMRGVTLNEQFF
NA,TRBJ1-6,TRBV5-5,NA,TGTGCCAGCCTGGTCGGCGGGGGGAATTCACCCCTCCACTTT,CASLVGGGNSPLHF
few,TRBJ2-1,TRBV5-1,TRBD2,TGCGCCAGCAGCCCCGAGCTAGCGGGAGGGCTTTCGTTCTTC,CASSPELAGGLSFF
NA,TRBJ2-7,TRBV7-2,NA,TGTGCCAGCAGCTCACCCGCATCCTACGAGCAGTACTTC,CASSSPASYEQYF